This TCR beta chain was profiled in a study of shared clonotypes between healthy human individuals. About this clone: Its specificity is unknown.

Assay used: immunoSEQ multiplex PCR; TCRdb lists only in-frame clones, some missing. The sample shows about 120,000 clones, 68% of them seen only once. General study findings and limits: Generation probability values for non-shared clonotypes were lower than those for clonotypes shared by all four donors. Shared clonotypes: roughly 4.5% naive CD4, under 4% naive CD8, about 2.2% memory CD4, approximately 0.41% memory CD8. In having few donors, the study represented limited genetic and exposure-history diversity.

Trimming took 2 bases from V and 2 from J, leaving 8 bases between them. CDR1 and CDR2 from the germline V gene are SQVTM and ANQGSEA. This CDR3 is 13 amino acids long. The clonotype originates from a woman in her twenties or thirties in good health. Sequenced material: memory CD8+ T cells sorted from blood. Noted subset: CD45RO+ cells pooled with CCR7-negative TemRA cells. The chain joins TRBV29-1 to TRBJ2-3; D unclear. The CDR3 spells CSVELQDTDTQYF. DNA of the CDR3: TGCAGCGTTGAACTCCAAGACACAGATACGCAGTATTTT.